One sample yielded the 26 T cell receptor beta chains listed below, sequenced in a study of CD8+ T cells in alopecia areata. The treatment denotes: oral pan-JAK inhibitor, 5-10 mg twice daily. As the sequencing template, cDNA was produced by extracting RNA and reverse transcribing it. TCRdb's copy holds only in-frame clones and misses some; the assay was immunoSEQ multiplex PCR. Altogether about 110,000 clones are present, around 83% being singletons, with the ten largest covering over 20%. Sequencing was performed on CD8+ T cells sorted from blood, taken at week 24, from a patient treated with tofacitinib. The receptors were gathered from a human donor with alopecia areata.

Only a few counts were recorded for this clone. The chain uses TRBV15 and TRBJ2-7, with TRBD1 matching over 9 bases. This CDR3 is built from 14 residues. CDR1 is LNHNV and CDR2 is YYDKDF in the germline V gene (reference sequence). V shed 5 bases and J 2 bases; nucleotides not matched to a gene: 4. CDR3 sequence: CATSPGQGTYEQYF. The CDR3 nucleotides read TGTGCCACCAGCCCCGGACAGGGGACCTACGAGCAGTACTTC.

The genes are TRBV4-1 and TRBJ2-2; TRBD2 is a possible D gene (6 bases). V was trimmed by 1 base and J by 3 bases, leaving 9 bases between them. The CDR3 totals 15 residues. Germline CDR1 reads MGHRA; CDR2 reads YSYEKL. This CDR3 is CASSQVGLYTGELFF. CDR3 DNA sequence: TGCGCCAGCAGCCAAGTGGGACTCTACACCGGGGAGCTGTTTTTT.

The chain has TRBV23-1 and TRBJ1-4, with a weak D call TRBD1 (5 bases). TRBV23-1 is placed among ORFs of uncertain function. Trimming removed 0 bases from V and 7 bases from J, with 12 bases in between. The length of the CDR3 is 15 residues. Here the CDR3 reads CASSQSSGRGEKLFF. The CDR3 DNA reads as TGCGCCAGCAGTCAATCCTCGGGGCGCGGTGAAAAACTGTTTTTT.

The chain employs TRBV6-6 and TRBJ2-3; D is unresolved. Germline-derived CDR1 and CDR2 are MNHNY and SVGAGI (reference sequence). V was cut by 2 bases and J by 0 bases, with 9 bases left in between. The CDR3 runs to 15 residues. This CDR3 reads CASSYVSTSTDTQYF. CDR3 DNA sequence: TGTGCCAGCAGTTACGTTTCTACTAGCACAGATACGCAGTATTTT.

The chain recombines TRBV28 with TRBJ1-5; no reliable D call. Trimming took off 4 bases at V and 7 bases at J, with 14 bases between the two ends. CDR1 is MDHEN and CDR2 is SYDVKM in the germline V gene. CDR3 length equals 14 residues. The CDR3 spells CASSSIGSPQPQHF. Written as DNA, the CDR3 is TGTGCCAGCAGTTCTATTGGGTCTCCACAGCCCCAGCATTTT.

This clone was seen only once. This chain joins TRBV30 and TRBJ2-2; D uncertain. Trimming took 8 bases from V and 5 from J, leaving 9 bases between them. The CDR3 has 11 amino acids. Germline V gene lookup returns CDR1 GTSNPN and CDR2 SVGIG (reference sequence). CDR3 region: CAGYGTGELFF. DNA for the CDR3: TGTGCCGGTTACGGGACCGGGGAGCTGTTTTTT.

This clone was detected once. The chain joins TRBV2 to TRBJ2-3; TRBD1 matches at 7 bases. V lost 6 bases and J lost 1; bases outside the gene matches: 4. There are 14 residues in the CDR3. From germline, CDR1 is SNHLY and CDR2 FYNNEI. This CDR3 is CASSGTDGTDTQYF. The CDR3 DNA reads TGTGCCAGCAGCGGGACAGATGGCACAGATACGCAGTATTTT. Full variable domain (rest looked up from reference TRBV2 and TRBJ2-3): EPEVTQTPSHQVTQMGQEVILRCVPISNHLYFYWYRQILGQKVEFLVSFYNNEISEKSEIFDDQFSVERPDGSNFTLKIRSTKLEDSAMYFCASSGTDGTDTQYFGPGTRLTVL.

The CDR3 bases are TGTGCCAGCAGCTTTCCTCTAGGGGTAGACTATGGCTACACCTTC. It codes for CASSFPLGVDYGYTF. The rearrangement links TRBV7-9 to TRBJ1-2; the D gene is possibly TRBD1 (5 bases). The CDR3 is 15 residues long. The V and J ends lost 3 bases and 3 bases respectively, with 14 bases between them. CDR1 SEHNR and CDR2 FQNEAQ come from the germline V gene (reference sequence).

The chain employs TRBV7-8 and TRBJ2-3, with unresolved D. Between the trimmed V and J ends, which lost 7 bases and 6 bases, there was a span of 14 bases. This CDR3 region has 13 residues. Germline-derived CDR1 and CDR2 are SGHVS and FQNEAQ. The CDR3 region is CASTLWSLDTQYF. In DNA, the CDR3 is TGTGCCAGCACCCTGTGGAGCCTGGATACGCAGTATTTT.

The chain is built from TRBV30 and TRBJ2-7; D remains ambiguous. CDR1 is GTSNPN and CDR2 is SVGIG in the germline V gene (reference sequence). V was pared by 2 bases and J by 0 bases, with 8 bases between. CDR3 length: 13 residues. CDR3 loop: CAWSNSYSYEQYF. For the CDR3, the DNA is TGTGCCTGGAGTAACAGTTACTCCTACGAGCAGTACTTC. The complete variable domain, with remaining parts taken from reference TRBV30 and TRBJ2-7, reads SQTIHQWPATLVQPVGSPLSLECTVEGTSNPNLYWYRQAAGRGLQLLFYSVGIGQISSEVPQNLSASRPQDRQFILSSKKLLLSDSGFYLCAWSNSYSYEQYFGPGTRLTVT.

The chain couples TRBV27 to TRBJ2-3, with D possibly matching TRBD1 (6 bases). The CDR3 contains 13 residues. V was trimmed by 4 bases and J by 3 bases, leaving 8 bases between them. Germline V gene sequence: CDR1 MNHEY, CDR2 SMNVEV (reference sequence). The CDR3: CASSYRETDTQYF. The CDR3, as DNA: TGTGCCAGCAGTTACAGGGAAACAGATACGCAGTATTTT.

The chain has TRBV29-1 and TRBJ2-7, with no clear D. Per the germline V gene, CDR1 is SQVTM and CDR2 is ANQGSEA. This CDR3 contains 10 residues. The V gene lost 4 bases and the J gene lost 3 bases, with 4 bases spanning the gap. CDR3 region: CSVGFYEQYF. The CDR3 nucleotides are TGCAGCGTTGGATTCTACGAGCAGTACTTC.

This rearrangement joins TRBV2 to TRBJ1-3, with TRBD1 as a possible D gene (5 bases). Germline CDR1 SNHLY, CDR2 FYNNEI. Between the trimmed V and J ends, which lost 5 bases and 4 bases, there was a span of 15 bases. CDR3 length: 15 residues. CDR3 nucleotides: TGTGCCAGCAGTCCCGGGACTGAGGCCGGAAACACCATATATTTT. As protein: CASSPGTEAGNTIYF.

Regarding this clone: At the DNA level, this CDR3 is encoded by other sequences in the same sample as well. The chain uses TRBV2 and TRBJ2-1; TRBD1 is a possible D gene (6 bases). Germline V gene data show CDR1 as SNHLY and CDR2 as FYNNEI. The CDR3 is 12 residues long. The germline V and J ends were trimmed by 2 bases and 7 bases, with 6 bases remaining between them. DNA of the CDR3: TGTGCCAGCAGTGAAAGGGGGAATGAGCAGTTCTTC. The encoded protein is CASSERGNEQFF.

The chain employs TRBV7-6 and TRBJ1-6; TRBD1 matches at 9 bases. V gave up 5 bases and J gave up 8 bases; unmatched junction bases: 10. CDR3 length equals 16 residues. CDR1 and CDR2 from the germline V gene are SGHVS and FNYEAQ. CDR3 loop: CASSPGTGTSHSPLHF. CDR3 DNA: TGTGCCAGCAGCCCAGGGACAGGGACAAGTCATTCACCCCTCCACTTT.

This clone was picked up a small number of times. This chain connects TRBV7-2 to TRBJ2-3; D may match TRBD1 or TRBD2 (5 bases each). The germline V gene encodes CDR1 SGHTA and CDR2 FQGNSA. Trimming removed 2 bases from V and 4 bases from J, with 19 bases in between. CDR3 length: 17 residues. The CDR3 coding sequence is TGTGCCAGCAGCTTACCACAGGCCCTGGGACCGGCAGATACGCAGTATTTT. The encoded protein is CASSLPQALGPADTQYF.

This chain connects TRBV6-5 to TRBJ2-1; a possible D gene is TRBD2 (6 bases). V was trimmed by 2 bases and J by 2 bases, leaving 13 bases between them. This CDR3 is 16 amino acids long. CDR1 and CDR2 from the germline V gene are MNHEY and SVGAGI. The CDR3 protein is CASSYVAGPAYNEQFF. Here the CDR3 DNA reads TGTGCCAGCAGTTACGTGGCGGGGCCCGCCTACAATGAGCAGTTCTTC.

This clone was detected a few times. The chain has TRBV29-1 and TRBJ2-1; no definite D call. Per germline, CDR1 SQVTM and CDR2 ANQGSEA. The V end was cut by 3 bases, the J end by 16 bases, with 19 bases between. CDR3 length: 12 residues. CDR3 DNA sequence: TGCAGCGTTGATACCGACCTGGGCCCTCCATTCTTC. This sequence encodes CSVDTDLGPPFF.

The rearrangement uses TRBV10-3 and TRBJ1-2; D is perhaps TRBD1 (6 bases). V lost 4 bases and J 1 base, leaving 16 bases between the germline ends. Germline V gene data show CDR1 as ENHRY and CDR2 as SYGVKD. This CDR3 is built from 16 residues. CDR3 DNA: TGTGCCATCAGTGGACAGGTCCTAAGCCTTAACTATGGCTACACCTTC. Its translation: CAISGQVLSLNYGYTF.

This chain connects TRBV4-3 to TRBJ2-7; D may match TRBD1 or TRBD2 (5 bases each). The CDR3 contains 12 residues. V lost 5 bases to trimming and J lost 6 bases, with 11 bases between them. CDR1 is LGHNA and CDR2 is YSLEER in the germline V gene. The CDR3 reads CASSSRGGEQYF. DNA for the CDR3: TGCGCCAGCAGCTCCCGGGGCGGCGAGCAGTACTTC.

The chain uses TRBV7-9 and TRBJ2-3, with D perhaps TRBD1 or TRBD2 (5 bases each). This CDR3 spans 16 amino acids. CDR1 and CDR2 (germline): SEHNR, FQNEAQ (reference sequence). The V gene lost 5 bases and the J gene lost 2 bases, with 17 bases spanning the gap. The CDR3 DNA is TGTGCCAGCAGCCCCAGGTCGGGACCTAACACAGATACGCAGTATTTT. It codes for CASSPRSGPNTDTQYF. The whole variable domain, remainder taken from reference TRBV7-9 and TRBJ2-3, is DTGVSQNPRHKITKRGQNVTFRCDPISEHNRLYWYRQTLGQGPEFLTYFQNEAQLEKSRLLSDRFSAERPKGSFSTLEIQRTEQGDSAMYLCASSPRSGPNTDTQYFGPGTRLTVL.

The count of this clone is one. The chain uses TRBV5-4 and TRBJ2-1, with 11 bases aligning to TRBD2. Per the germline V gene, CDR1 is SGHNT and CDR2 is YYREEE (reference sequence). Trimming took 3 bases from V and 7 from J; bases not matched to a gene: 6. The CDR3 consists of 15 residues. CDR3: CASSYSGGAWNEQFF. DNA for the CDR3: TGTGCCAGCAGCTATAGCGGGGGGGCCTGGAATGAGCAGTTCTTC.

The V gene is TRBV7-2, the J gene TRBJ2-2; possible D gene TRBD1, 6 bases. V lost 5 bases, J lost 4 bases, and 14 bases lay in between. The CDR3 is 15 amino acids. CDR1 is SGHTA, CDR2 FQGNSA, per germline. CDR3: CASSTRTEFTGELFF. The DNA for the CDR3 is TGTGCCAGCAGCACGCGGACAGAATTCACCGGGGAGCTGTTTTTT.

The chain uses TRBV6-1 and TRBJ2-4, with 10 bases identical to TRBD1. The CDR3 sequence is 14 residues long. The J segment lost 8 bases and the V segment lost 9 bases, leaving 10 bases of the junction unmatched. Germline V gives CDR1 MNHNS, CDR2 SASEGT. The CDR3: CASHSGTGVDIQYF. CDR3 DNA: TGTGCCAGTCATTCAGGGACAGGGGTGGACATTCAGTACTTC.

The rearrangement uses TRBV6-1 and TRBJ2-3; TRBD1 matches at 11 bases. Germline CDR1 reads MNHNS; CDR2 reads SASEGT. The CDR3 sequence is 15 residues long. The J segment lost 5 bases and the V segment lost 4 bases, leaving 5 bases of the junction unmatched. The CDR3 bases are TGTGCCAGCAGTGCGGGACAGGGGGTTGGAGATACGCAGTATTTT. It encodes CASSAGQGVGDTQYF.

The rearrangement joins TRBV9 to TRBJ2-7; TRBD2 is a possible D gene (6 bases). The CDR3 extends over 14 amino acids. Germline loops: CDR1 SGDLS, CDR2 YYNGEE. The germline V and J ends were trimmed by 3 bases and 4 bases, with 14 bases remaining between them. CDR3 nucleotides: TGTGCCAGCAGCGGAGCCGGGACTCCTTACGAGCAGTACTTC. It translates to CASSGAGTPYEQYF.